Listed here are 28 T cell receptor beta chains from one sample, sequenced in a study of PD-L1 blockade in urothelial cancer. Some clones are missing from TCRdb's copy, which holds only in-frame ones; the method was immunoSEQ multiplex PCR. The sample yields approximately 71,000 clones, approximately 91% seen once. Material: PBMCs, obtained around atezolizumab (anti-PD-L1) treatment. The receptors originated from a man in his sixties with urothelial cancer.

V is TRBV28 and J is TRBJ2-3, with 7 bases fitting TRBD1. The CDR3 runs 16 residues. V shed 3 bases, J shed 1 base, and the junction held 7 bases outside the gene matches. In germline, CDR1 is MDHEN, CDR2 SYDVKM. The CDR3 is CASSLHDRARTDTQYF. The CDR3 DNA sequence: TGTGCCAGCAGTTTGCACGACAGGGCTCGCACAGATACGCAGTATTTT.

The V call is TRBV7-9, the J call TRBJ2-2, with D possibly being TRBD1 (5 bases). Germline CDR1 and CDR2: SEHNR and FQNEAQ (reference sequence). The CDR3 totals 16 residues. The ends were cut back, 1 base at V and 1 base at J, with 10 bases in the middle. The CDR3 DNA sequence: TGTGCCAGCAGCTTAGGTGCTGGACAGAACACCGGGGAGCTGTTTTTT. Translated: CASSLGAGQNTGELFF.

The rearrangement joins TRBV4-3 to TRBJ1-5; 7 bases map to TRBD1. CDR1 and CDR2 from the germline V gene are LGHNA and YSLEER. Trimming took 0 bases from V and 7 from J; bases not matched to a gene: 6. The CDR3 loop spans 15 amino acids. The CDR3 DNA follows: TGCGCCAGCAGCCAAGAGGTGACAGGGAGCCAGCCCCAGCATTTT. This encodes CASSQEVTGSQPQHF.

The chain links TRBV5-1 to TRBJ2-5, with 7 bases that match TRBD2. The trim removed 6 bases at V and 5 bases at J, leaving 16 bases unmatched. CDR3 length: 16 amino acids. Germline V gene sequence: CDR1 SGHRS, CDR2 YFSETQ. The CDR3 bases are TGCGCCAGCAACGTTCAGCGGGGCCCGGCGGGGGAGACCCAGTACTTC. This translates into CASNVQRGPAGETQYF.

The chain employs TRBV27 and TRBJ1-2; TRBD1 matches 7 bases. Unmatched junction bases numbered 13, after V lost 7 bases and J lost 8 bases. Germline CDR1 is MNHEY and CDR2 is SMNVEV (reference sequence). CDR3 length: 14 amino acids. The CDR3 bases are TGTGCCAGCACCTCGGGCAGGGGGGCGGTAGGCTACACCTTC. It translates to CASTSGRGAVGYTF.

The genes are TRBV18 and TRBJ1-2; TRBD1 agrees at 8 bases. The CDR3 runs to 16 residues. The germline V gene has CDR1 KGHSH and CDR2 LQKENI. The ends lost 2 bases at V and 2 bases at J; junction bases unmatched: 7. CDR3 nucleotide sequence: TGTGCCAGCTCACCAGAAGGACAGGGAGGGAACTATGGCTACACCTTC. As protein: CASSPEGQGGNYGYTF.

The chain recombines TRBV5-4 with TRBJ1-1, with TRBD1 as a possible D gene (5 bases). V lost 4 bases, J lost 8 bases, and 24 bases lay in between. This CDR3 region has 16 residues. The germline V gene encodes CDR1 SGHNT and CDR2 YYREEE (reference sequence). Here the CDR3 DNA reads TGTGCCAGCAGCCCCCCGGTAAGGGGCCAAACAGCGGAAGCTTTCTTT. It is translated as CASSPPVRGQTAEAFF.

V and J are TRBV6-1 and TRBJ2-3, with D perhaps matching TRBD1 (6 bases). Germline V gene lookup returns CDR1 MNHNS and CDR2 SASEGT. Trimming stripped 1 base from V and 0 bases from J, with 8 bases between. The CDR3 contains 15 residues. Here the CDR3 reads CASSEVRGSTDTQYF. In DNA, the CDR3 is TGTGCCAGCAGTGAAGTGAGGGGGAGCACAGATACGCAGTATTTT.

The DNA of the CDR3 is TGTGCCAGCGCGACAAACAGCAATCAGCCCCAGCATTTT. Protein product: CASATNSNQPQHF. The chain is built from TRBV6-5 and TRBJ1-5; D gene ambiguous. The V gene's germline CDR1 is MNHEY and CDR2 SVGAGI. Trimming cost V 8 bases and J 1 base, with 9 bases left between them. The CDR3 is 13 amino acids.

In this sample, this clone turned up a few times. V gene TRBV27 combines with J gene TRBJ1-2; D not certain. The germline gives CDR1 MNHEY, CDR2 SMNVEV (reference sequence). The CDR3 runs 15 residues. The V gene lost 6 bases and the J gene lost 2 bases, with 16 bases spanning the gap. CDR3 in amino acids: CASSATPGMNYGYTF. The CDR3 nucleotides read TGTGCCAGCAGCGCAACCCCGGGGATGAACTATGGCTACACCTTC.

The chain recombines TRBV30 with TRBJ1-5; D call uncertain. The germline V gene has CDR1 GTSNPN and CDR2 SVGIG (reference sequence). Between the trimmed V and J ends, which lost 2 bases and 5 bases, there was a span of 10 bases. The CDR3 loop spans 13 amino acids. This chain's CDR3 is CAWSLSSHQPQHF. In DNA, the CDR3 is TGTGCCTGGAGTTTGAGCTCTCATCAGCCCCAGCATTTT.

CDR3: CATSTRQGQGQPQHF. CDR3 in DNA: TGTGCCACCAGCACCCGACAGGGGCAGGGGCAGCCCCAGCATTTT. The rearrangement joins TRBV15 to TRBJ1-5, with 8 bases fitting TRBD1. This CDR3 comprises 15 residues. CDR1 and CDR2 from the germline V gene are LNHNV and YYDKDF (reference sequence). The V segment lost 4 bases and the J segment 7 bases; nucleotides outside the gene matches: 9.

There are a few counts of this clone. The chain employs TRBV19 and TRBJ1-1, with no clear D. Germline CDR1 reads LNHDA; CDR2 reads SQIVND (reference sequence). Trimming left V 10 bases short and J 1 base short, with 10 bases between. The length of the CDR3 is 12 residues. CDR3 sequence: CATHRGNTEAFF. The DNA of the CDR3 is TGTGCCACCCATCGGGGGAACACTGAAGCTTTCTTT.

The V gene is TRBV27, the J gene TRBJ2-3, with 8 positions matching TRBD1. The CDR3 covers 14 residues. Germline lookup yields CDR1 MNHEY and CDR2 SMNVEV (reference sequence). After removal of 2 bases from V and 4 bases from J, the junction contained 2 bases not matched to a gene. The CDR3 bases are TGTGCCAGCAGTTTAGACAGGGGTTCAGATACGCAGTATTTT. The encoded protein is CASSLDRGSDTQYF.

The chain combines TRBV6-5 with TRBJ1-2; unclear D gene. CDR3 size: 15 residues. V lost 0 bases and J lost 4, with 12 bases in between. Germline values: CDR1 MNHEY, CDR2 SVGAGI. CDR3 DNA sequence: TGTGCCAGCAGTTACTCGACGGGTGGAGGCTATGGCTACACCTTC. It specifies CASSYSTGGGYGYTF.

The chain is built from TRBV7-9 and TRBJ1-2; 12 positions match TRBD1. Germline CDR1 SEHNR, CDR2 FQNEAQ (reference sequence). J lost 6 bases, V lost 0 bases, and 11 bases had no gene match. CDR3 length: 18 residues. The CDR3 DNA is TGTGCCAGCAGCTTAGCGACGGGACAGGGGGCAATTGCGAATGGCTACACCTTC. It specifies CASSLATGQGAIANGYTF. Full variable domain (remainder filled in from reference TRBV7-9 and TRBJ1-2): DTGVSQNPRHKITKRGQNVTFRCDPISEHNRLYWYRQTLGQGPEFLTYFQNEAQLEKSRLLSDRFSAERPKGSFSTLEIQRTEQGDSAMYLCASSLATGQGAIANGYTFGSGTRLTVV.

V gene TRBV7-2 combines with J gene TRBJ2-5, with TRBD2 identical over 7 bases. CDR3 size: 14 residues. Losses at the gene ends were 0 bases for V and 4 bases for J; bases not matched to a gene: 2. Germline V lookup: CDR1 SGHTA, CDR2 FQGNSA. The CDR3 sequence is CASSLAGGRETQYF. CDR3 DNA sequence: TGTGCCAGCAGCTTAGCGGGAGGGCGAGAGACCCAGTACTTC.

The chain's CDR3 is CASSLDSREAFF. DNA for the CDR3: TGTGCCAGCAGCCTGGACAGCCGAGAAGCTTTCTTT. The chain employs TRBV7-9 and TRBJ1-1; D is possibly TRBD1 (6 bases). Germline CDR1 reads SEHNR; CDR2 reads FQNEAQ (reference sequence). V was trimmed by 5 bases and J by 8 bases, leaving 12 bases between them. The CDR3 runs 12 residues. Full variable domain (remainder filled in from reference TRBV7-9 and TRBJ1-1): DTGVSQNPRHKITKRGQNVTFRCDPISEHNRLYWYRQTLGQGPEFLTYFQNEAQLEKSRLLSDRFSAERPKGSFSTLEIQRTEQGDSAMYLCASSLDSREAFFGQGTRLTVV.

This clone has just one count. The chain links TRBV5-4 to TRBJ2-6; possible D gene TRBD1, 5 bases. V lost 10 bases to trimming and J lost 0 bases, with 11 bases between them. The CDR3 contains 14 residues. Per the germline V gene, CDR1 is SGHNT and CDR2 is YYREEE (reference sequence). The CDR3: CAGQTASGANVLTF. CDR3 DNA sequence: TGTGCCGGTCAGACAGCCTCTGGGGCCAACGTCCTGACTTTC.

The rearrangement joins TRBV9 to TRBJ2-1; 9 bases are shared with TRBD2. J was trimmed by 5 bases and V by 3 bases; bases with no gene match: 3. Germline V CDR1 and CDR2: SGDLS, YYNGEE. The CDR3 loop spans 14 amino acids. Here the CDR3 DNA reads TGTGCCAGCAGCGGCGGGGGGGTCCACAATGAGCAGTTCTTC. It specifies CASSGGGVHNEQFF.

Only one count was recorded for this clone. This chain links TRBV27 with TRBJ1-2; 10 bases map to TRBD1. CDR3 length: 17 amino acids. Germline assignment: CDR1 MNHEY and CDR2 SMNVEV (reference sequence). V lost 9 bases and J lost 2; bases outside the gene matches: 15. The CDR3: CARRPARGTGENYGYTF. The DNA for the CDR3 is TGTGCCAGGAGGCCCGCCCGCGGGACAGGGGAAAACTATGGCTACACCTTC.

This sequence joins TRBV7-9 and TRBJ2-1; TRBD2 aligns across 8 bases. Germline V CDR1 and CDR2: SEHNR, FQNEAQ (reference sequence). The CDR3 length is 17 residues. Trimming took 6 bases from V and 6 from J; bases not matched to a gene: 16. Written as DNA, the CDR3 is TGTGCCAGCAGTAATAGACCGGGAGGGTTTAGGTTCAATGAGCAGTTCTTC. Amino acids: CASSNRPGGFRFNEQFF.

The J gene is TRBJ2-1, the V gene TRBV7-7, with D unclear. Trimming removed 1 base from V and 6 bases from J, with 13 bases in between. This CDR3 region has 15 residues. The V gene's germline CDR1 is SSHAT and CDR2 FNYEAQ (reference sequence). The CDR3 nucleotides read TGTGCCAGCAGCTTAGACTACGATCGAGCCAATGAGCAGTTCTTC. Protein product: CASSLDYDRANEQFF.

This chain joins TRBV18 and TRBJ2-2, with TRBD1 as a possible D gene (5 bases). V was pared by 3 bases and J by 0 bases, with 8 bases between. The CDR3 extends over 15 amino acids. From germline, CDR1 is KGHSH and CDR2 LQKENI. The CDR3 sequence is CASSPRQTNTGELFF. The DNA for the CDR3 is TGTGCCAGCTCACCGAGACAGACGAACACCGGGGAGCTGTTTTTT.

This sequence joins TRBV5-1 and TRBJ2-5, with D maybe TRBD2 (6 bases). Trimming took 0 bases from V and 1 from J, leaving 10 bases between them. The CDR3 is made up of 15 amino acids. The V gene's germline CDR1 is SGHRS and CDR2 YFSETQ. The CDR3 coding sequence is TGCGCCAGCAGCTTGGGTAGCGGTCCCCAAGAGACCCAGTACTTC. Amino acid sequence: CASSLGSGPQETQYF.

CDR3 bases: TGTGCCAGCAGCCCCCTCCAGGGCAGGGCACCCCCGCGCACAGATACGCAGTATTTT. The encoded protein is CASSPLQGRAPPRTDTQYF. The chain is built from TRBV7-8 and TRBJ2-3; D possibly corresponds to TRBD1 (5 bases). Between the trimmed V and J ends, which lost 5 bases and 1 base, there was a span of 25 bases. Germline CDR1 SGHVS, CDR2 FQNEAQ. CDR3 size: 19 residues.

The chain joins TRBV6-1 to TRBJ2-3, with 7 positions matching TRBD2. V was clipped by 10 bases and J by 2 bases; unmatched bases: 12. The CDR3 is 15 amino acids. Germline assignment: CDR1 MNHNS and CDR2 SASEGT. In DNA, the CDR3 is TGTGCCACAACAGAGGGGCGGGGGAACACAGATACGCAGTATTTT. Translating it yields CATTEGRGNTDTQYF.

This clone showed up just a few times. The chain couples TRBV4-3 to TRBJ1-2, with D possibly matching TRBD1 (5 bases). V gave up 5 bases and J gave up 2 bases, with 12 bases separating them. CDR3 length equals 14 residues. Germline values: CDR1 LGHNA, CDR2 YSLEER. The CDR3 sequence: CASSSQPGNYGYTF. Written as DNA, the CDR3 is TGCGCCAGCAGCAGCCAACCAGGGAACTATGGCTACACCTTC.